Shown below are 5 T cell receptor beta chains from a single sample sequenced in a study of T cells expressing NK-cell markers. TCRdb re-called the 5' RACE reads and gives one entry per CDR3 protein, without DNA. The listing records 350,000 to 450,000 distinct CDR3 sequences. The specimen was blood T cells: a sorted CD56 or NKG2C T cell subset, CD4+ or CD8+ T cells, or bulk PBMC T cells (not recorded which). The receptors come from a man aged 18 to 69 in good health.

The V gene is TRBV12-3 or TRBV12-4, the J gene TRBJ2-7. The CDR3 contains 18 residues. The CDR3: CASSFGFRRRATTYEQYF.

This chain uses TRBV11-2 with TRBJ2-5. Germline V lookup: CDR1 SGHAT, CDR2 FQNNGV. There are 15 residues in the CDR3. CDR3 region: CASSRTDGFQETQYF.

The rearrangement links TRBV20-1 to TRBJ2-2; without DNA, the TCRdb call of TRBD1 cannot be checked. CDR1 DFQATT and CDR2 SNEGSKA come from the germline V gene (reference sequence). This CDR3 is built from 15 residues. The CDR3 spells CSARIRRQGSGELFF.

The CDR3 spells CASSPRGGSGGSSYNEQFF. The chain carries TRBV5-1 and TRBJ2-1; checking the TCRdb D call of TRBD2 is not possible without DNA. Germline CDR1 and CDR2: SGHRS and YFSETQ. This CDR3 contains 19 residues.

The chain joins TRBV6-1 to TRBJ2-5; TCRdb names TRBD2, which stays unverified in the absence of DNA. The V gene's germline CDR1 is MNHNS and CDR2 SASEGT. This CDR3 is built from 16 residues. The CDR3 loop reads CASTTSGLSTQETQYF.